This T cell receptor beta chain stems from a study of blood T cell repertoires in COVID-19 (TCRdb year 2020). Concerning the study at large: The collaborator samples originated in the United States, Italy and Spain and spanned the acute and convalescent phases of COVID-19. The prospective study material was composed of cDNA or gDNA derived from T cells, B-cell-depleted T cells, or PBMCs. Samples were obtained from the ongoing ImmuneRACE study (first 160 participants) and from over 1,000 subjects provided by 6 global collaborators. The repertoires were released in a freely available public database intended as a resource for research on the immune response to SARS-CoV-2. Where available, HLA class I and class II types were obtained from metadata supplied by the sample provider rather than from assay-based typing. The dataset comprised deeply sampled blood TCRbeta repertoires from subjects exposed to, actively infected with, or recovered from COVID-19. Nearly every sample came with metadata listing a de-identified subject ID, COVID-19 status, age in years and sex. The full study reports these points: The amount of clinical and demographic metadata varied by source and participant and was provided uncurated.

A word on this clone: It has no known antigen specificity. Base qualities are not recorded, but no much larger clone differs from it by a single base.

TCRbeta CDR3 regions were amplified from genomic DNA using the immunoSEQ Assay, a bias-controlled multiplex PCR. As for the original processing: The number of nucleated cells in each sample was estimated by amplification of reference gene primers within the assay. To quantify the absolute abundance of each unique TCRbeta CDR3 rearrangement, sequence reads were collapsed and filtered. For each sample, productive Simpson clonality was calculated as the square root of Simpson's diversity index over productive rearrangements. This immuneACCESS table, as held by TCRdb, lists in-frame sequences with V and J called but not all clones. Of the missing ones, under half trace to an unresolved V gene in checked studies; the others have no known cause. That table gives V, J and clone size, and the DNA gave D and trimming. The sample records 400,000 or so clones, 70% to 90% of which are singletons. The top ten hold roughly 0.84% of the sample.

One collaborating source in Seattle enrolled patients while the patients were actively infected and followed the patients over time throughout the course of disease. Collaborating institutions collected whole blood in K2EDTA tubes following their own protocols. For TCRbeta analysis, collaborators shipped samples in one of three forms: frozen whole blood, isolated PBMCs, or DNA extracted from either of those sample types. The germline V gene supplies CDR1 MGHDK and CDR2 SYGVNS. V is clipped by 3 bases and J by 6 bases, and the sequence between their germline boundaries is 6 bases long. The CDR3 covers 13 residues, taking in both the cysteine and the phenylalanine. Kept here is only the CDR3 DNA, which spans 39 bases and is read in frame from base 1.

Sequencing input: peripheral blood. The V and J segments used are TRBV25-1 and TRBJ1-6, with the identity of the D gene unclear. This TCR was recovered from a man younger than 35 with COVID-19, enrolled during active disease. The CDR3 region: CASSDPVNSPLHF. The bases read TGTGCCAGCAGTGACCCAGTTAATTCACCCCTCCACTTT.